These T cell receptor beta chains were read from a single sample in a study of cytomegalovirus exposure and HLA in healthy donors. The repertoire was sequenced with immunoSEQ multiplex PCR; TCRdb's copy has only in-frame clones and lacks some. The data contain under 150,000 clones, about nine tenths of them seen just once; the ten biggest clones take up roughly 0.7%. The sample taken for sequencing was PBMCs. These receptors came from a man younger than 30 in good health and CMV-seronegative. The CDR3 runs from the conserved cysteine through the conserved F or W. The D gene is left open where the match is weak. Clone size, where shown, is once, few, many, or a class for clones that have expanded.

TRBD1 | TRBJ2-7 | TRBV2 | NA | CASSFLGQGALSHSYEQYF | TGTGCCAGCAGTTTCTTAGGACAGGGGGCGTTGTCCCACTCCTACGAGCAGTACTTC
NA | TRBJ1-2 | TRBV9 | NA | CASSGTHRAMAYGYTF | TGTGCCAGCAGCGGGACCCACAGGGCTATGGCGTATGGCTACACCTTC
NA | TRBJ2-5 | TRBV19 | NA | CASSDRNQETQYF | TGTGCCAGTAGTGACAGAAACCAAGAGACCCAGTACTTC
TRBD1 | TRBJ2-7 | TRBV7-7 | few | CASSLSSMGQRYF | TGTGCCAGCAGCTTAAGTAGTATGGGACAGCGGTACTTC
TRBD2 | TRBJ2-3 | TRBV5-6 | NA | CASSLVASGGLGTDTQYF | TGTGCCAGCAGCTTGGTGGCTAGCGGAGGGCTCGGCACAGATACGCAGTATTTT
NA | TRBJ2-1 | TRBV7-2 | NA | CASSLVTTFDEQFF | TGTGCCAGCAGCTTAGTAACGACATTCGATGAGCAGTTCTTC
NA | TRBJ2-7 | TRBV6-4 | NA | CATIVTGRNYEQYF | TGTGCCACCATTGTAACAGGGCGGAACTACGAGCAGTACTTC
TRBD1 | TRBJ2-5 | TRBV30 | NA | CASGQGRETQYF | TGTGCCTCAGGACAGGGCCGAGAGACCCAGTACTTC
TRBD1 | TRBJ1-2 | TRBV19 | NA | CASTPPGTGTHGYTF | TGTGCCAGTACCCCCCCCGGGACAGGGACCCATGGCTACACCTTC
TRBD2 | TRBJ2-1 | TRBV10-1 | few | CASSEYQAGGPSNEQFF | TGCGCCAGCAGTGAGTATCAAGCGGGAGGGCCGTCGAATGAGCAGTTCTTC
TRBD1 | TRBJ2-5 | TRBV9 | NA | CASSVGGWTGKETQYF | TGTGCCAGCAGCGTGGGTGGGTGGACAGGGAAAGAGACCCAGTACTTC
NA | TRBJ2-2 | TRBV15 | NA | CATSRGDEAGELFF | TGTGCCACCAGCAGAGGAGATGAGGCCGGGGAGCTGTTTTTT
TRBD1 | TRBJ1-2 | TRBV7-9 | NA | CASSLLARGAAYGYTF | TGTGCCAGCAGCTTGCTCGCCAGGGGGGCAGCCTATGGCTACACCTTC